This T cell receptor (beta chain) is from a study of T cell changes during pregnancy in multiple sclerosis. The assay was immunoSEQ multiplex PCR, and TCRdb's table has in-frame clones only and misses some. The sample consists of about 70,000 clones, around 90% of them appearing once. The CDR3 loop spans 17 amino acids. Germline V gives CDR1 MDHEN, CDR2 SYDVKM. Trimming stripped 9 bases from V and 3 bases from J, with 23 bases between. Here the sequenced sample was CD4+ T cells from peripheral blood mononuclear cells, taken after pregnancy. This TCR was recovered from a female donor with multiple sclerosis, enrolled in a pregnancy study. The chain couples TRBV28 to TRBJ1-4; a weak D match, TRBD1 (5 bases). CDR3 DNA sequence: TGTGCCAGTTCAGCAGTTGGGCCAGGGTTCTCTAATGAAAAACTGTTTTTT. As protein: CASSAVGPGFSNEKLFF.